This T cell receptor beta chain is from a study of regulatory T cells in long-lasting Graves disease. This clonotype was detected only a few times. Sequencing libraries for TCR beta were prepared with iRepertoire HTBI primers and Arm-PCR of CDR3 regions. MiXCR, applied by TCRdb to the multiplex PCR reads, yields one record per CDR3 protein. The sample lists about 430,000 distinct CDR3 sequences; around 16% were seen once. The germline CDR1 and CDR2 sequences are MGHRA and YSYEKL. The CDR3 runs to 14 residues. V was pared by 7 bases and J by 9 bases, with 19 bases between. Time point defined: newly diagnosed GD, antithyroid drugs for less than 3 months. Scientists built the TCR library using RNA that was extracted from PBMCs. These data were likewise used in another study, on T cells in Graves' hyperthyroidism and ophthalmopathy.

The gene calls are TRBV4-1 and TRBJ2-1; D is possibly TRBD2 (5 bases). The source is a woman in her thirties or forties with Graves disease. Source: peripheral blood mononuclear cells (PBMCs), taken at new diagnosis, from a patient treated with antithyroid drugs. The CDR3 coding sequence is TGCGCCAGCAACCGGGTGACGGAGGCGGCTGAGCAGTTCTTC. The encoded protein is CASNRVTEAAEQFF.